This is a list of T cell receptor beta chains from one sample in a study of control samples from healthy donors and cancer patients. This table comes from immunoSEQ multiplex PCR, and its TCRdb copy is limited to in-frame clones, with some not included. The data contain over 75,000 clones, 70% to 90% of them singletons. Sequencing was done on a sample of blood. These receptors were taken from a man aged 30-40 years in good health. CDR3s include the opening cysteine and the closing phenylalanine or tryptophan. The D gene is left open where the match is weak. Only part of the rows carry a size: once, few, many, or a class if the clone is expanded.

cdr3_length,d_call,clone_size,j_call,v_call,cdr3_nt,cdr3_aa
13,NA,few,TRBJ1-1,TRBV6-5,TGTGCCAGCACCTTGGACACCGACACTGAAGCTTTCTTT,CASTLDTDTEAFF
16,TRBD1,NA,TRBJ2-1,TRBV4-2,TGTGCCAGCAGCCAAGACCCCAGGGGGTCCTACAATGAGCAGTTCTTC,CASSQDPRGSYNEQFF
15,TRBD1,NA,TRBJ1-2,TRBV28,TGTGCCAGCAGTTCTCCGGGACAGGGCCTGGGGGGCTACACCTTC,CASSSPGQGLGGYTF
14,TRBD1,NA,TRBJ1-1,TRBV10-1,TGCGCCAGCAGTGAGTCGACAGGGAGAACTGAAGCTTTCTTT,CASSESTGRTEAFF
18,NA,NA,TRBJ2-6,TRBV5-6,TGTGCCAGCAGCTTTACAGGGCCCTGGGAGTATGGGGCCAACGTCCTGACTTTC,CASSFTGPWEYGANVLTF
13,NA,NA,TRBJ1-5,TRBV6-1,TGTGCCAGCAGTGAGACCGGCGACCAGCCCCAGCATTTT,CASSETGDQPQHF
14,NA,NA,TRBJ1-5,TRBV18,TGTGCCAGCTCACCGGGGCGAAGCAATCAGCCCCAGCATTTT,CASSPGRSNQPQHF
12,TRBD1,NA,TRBJ1-4,TRBV30,TGTGCCGGGAGGACAGGGGGTGAAAAACTGTTTTTT,CAGRTGGEKLFF
15,NA,NA,TRBJ1-1,TRBV5-6,TGTGCCAGCAGCTTGGTGGCAGGGGTAGGATTCCAGGCTTTCTTT,CASSLVAGVGFQAFF
16,NA,once,TRBJ1-6,TRBV30,TGTGCCTGGAGTGTTTTCGGGACCAGGAGCAATTCACCCCTCCACTTT,CAWSVFGTRSNSPLHF
14,NA,once,TRBJ2-5,TRBV3-1/TRBV3-2,TGTGCCAGCAGCGGCAAACCAAGTCAAGAGACCCAGTACTTC,CASSGKPSQETQYF
15,TRBD1,NA,TRBJ1-1,TRBV18,TGTGCCAGCTCACCACCGGGCCAGGGGGGGACTGAAGCTTTCTTT,CASSPPGQGGTEAFF
16,TRBD1,NA,TRBJ1-1,TRBV5-8,TGTGCCAGCAGCTTGGGGACAGGGGGCTTGAACACTGAAGCTTTCTTT,CASSLGTGGLNTEAFF
16,TRBD2,NA,TRBJ2-1,TRBV25-1,TGTGCCAGCAGTGGGACGGGAAGCGGGGAGCTTGGTGAGCAGTTCTTC,CASSGTGSGELGEQFF
13,NA,NA,TRBJ1-6,TRBV2,TGTGCCAGCAGTGAATGGGTTAATTCACCCCTCCACTTT,CASSEWVNSPLHF
15,NA,NA,TRBJ2-1,TRBV10-3,TGTGCCATCAGTGGGGCCCAGGGGAGCGTAAGTGGGCAGTTCTTC,CAISGAQGSVSGQFF
13,TRBD1,NA,TRBJ1-1,TRBV28,TGTGCCAGCGGATCCCAGGGGGCGCAACAAGCTTTCTTT,CASGSQGAQQAFF
13,NA,NA,TRBJ1-2,TRBV24-1,TGTGCCACCAGCCGGGACGGAAACTATGGCCACACCTTC,CATSRDGNYGHTF
12,NA,NA,TRBJ1-1,TRBV11-2,TGTGCCAGTACAGGGCCCTTCGGCGAAGCTTTCTTT,CASTGPFGEAFF
15,NA,NA,TRBJ2-4,TRBV11-2,TGTGCCAGCAGCTTATCCCGGGGGATTGGAAACATTCAGTACTTC,CASSLSRGIGNIQYF
15,TRBD1,NA,TRBJ1-6,TRBV2,TGTGCCAGCAGGGGGTCGGGACAGGGGAACTCACCCCTCCACTTT,CASRGSGQGNSPLHF
12,NA,NA,TRBJ1-1,TRBV19,TGTGCCAGTAGTGGGGTCGACACTGAAGCTTTCTTT,CASSGVDTEAFF
13,TRBD1,NA,TRBJ2-5,TRBV7-9,TGTGCCAGCAGCTTAGGCAGGGGGGAGACCCAGTACTTC,CASSLGRGETQYF
14,NA,NA,TRBJ2-1,TRBV11-3,TGTGCCAGCAGCTTAGGGGGGCCGAATAATGAGCAGTTCTTC,CASSLGGPNNEQFF
14,NA,NA,TRBJ1-2,TRBV2,TGTGCCAGCATCGGGGGTTTGGGGATCTATGGCTACACCTTC,CASIGGLGIYGYTF
15,NA,NA,TRBJ2-1,TRBV25-1,TGTGCCAGCAGGCCAAGGGCTGGATCCTACAATGAGCAGTTCTTC,CASRPRAGSYNEQFF
13,NA,NA,TRBJ2-1,TRBV2,TGTGCCAGCAGTGAACAGGTATTGAGTGAGCAGTTCTTC,CASSEQVLSEQFF
13,NA,NA,TRBJ2-7,TRBV5-1,TGCGCCAGCAGCCCAGGGACGGTGTACGAGCAGTACTTC,CASSPGTVYEQYF